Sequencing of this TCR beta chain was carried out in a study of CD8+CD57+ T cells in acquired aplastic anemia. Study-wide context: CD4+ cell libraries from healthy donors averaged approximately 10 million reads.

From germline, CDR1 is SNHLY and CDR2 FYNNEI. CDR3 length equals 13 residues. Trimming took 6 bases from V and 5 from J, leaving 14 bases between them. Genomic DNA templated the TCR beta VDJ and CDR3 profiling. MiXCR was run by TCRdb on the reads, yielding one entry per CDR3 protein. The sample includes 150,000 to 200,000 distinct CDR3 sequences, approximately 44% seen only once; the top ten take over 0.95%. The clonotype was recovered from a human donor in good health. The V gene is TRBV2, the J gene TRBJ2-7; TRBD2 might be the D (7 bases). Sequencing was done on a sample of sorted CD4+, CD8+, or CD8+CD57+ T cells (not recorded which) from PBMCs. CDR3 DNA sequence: TGTGCCAGCAGGGCGGGGGCCACGGACGAGCAGTACTTC. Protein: CASRAGATDEQYF.